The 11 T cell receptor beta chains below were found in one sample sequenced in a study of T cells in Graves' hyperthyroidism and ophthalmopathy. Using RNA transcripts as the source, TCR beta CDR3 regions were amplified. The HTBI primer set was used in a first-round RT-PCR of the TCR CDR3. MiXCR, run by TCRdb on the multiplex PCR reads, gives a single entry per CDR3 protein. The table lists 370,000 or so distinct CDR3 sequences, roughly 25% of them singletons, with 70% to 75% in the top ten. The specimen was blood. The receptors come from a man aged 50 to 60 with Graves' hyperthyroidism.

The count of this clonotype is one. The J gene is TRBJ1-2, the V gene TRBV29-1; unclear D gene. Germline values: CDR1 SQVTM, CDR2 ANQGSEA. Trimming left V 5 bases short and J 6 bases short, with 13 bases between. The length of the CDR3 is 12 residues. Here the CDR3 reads CSVPGRGDGYTF. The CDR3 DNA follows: TGCAGCGTTCCTGGCCGGGGAGATGGCTACACCTTC.

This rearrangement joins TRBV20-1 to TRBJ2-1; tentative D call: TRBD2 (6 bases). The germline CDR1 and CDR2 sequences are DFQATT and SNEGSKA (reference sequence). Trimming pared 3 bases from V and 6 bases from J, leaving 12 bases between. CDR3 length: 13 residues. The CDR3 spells CSASFGGINEQFF. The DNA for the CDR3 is TGCAGTGCTAGCTTTGGGGGGATCAATGAGCAGTTCTTC.

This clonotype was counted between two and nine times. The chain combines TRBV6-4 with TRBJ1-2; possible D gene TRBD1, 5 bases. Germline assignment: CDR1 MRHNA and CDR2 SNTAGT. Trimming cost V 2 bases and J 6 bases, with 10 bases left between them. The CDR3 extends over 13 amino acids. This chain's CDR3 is CASSDSRGNGYTF. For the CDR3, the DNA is TGTGCCAGCAGTGACAGCCGGGGGAATGGCTACACCTTC.

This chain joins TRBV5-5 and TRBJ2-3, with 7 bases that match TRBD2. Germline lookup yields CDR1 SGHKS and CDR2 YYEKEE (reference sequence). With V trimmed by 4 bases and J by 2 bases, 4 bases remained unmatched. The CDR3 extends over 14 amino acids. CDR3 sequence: CASSGGDSTDTQYF. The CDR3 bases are TGTGCCAGCAGCGGGGGGGACTCCACAGATACGCAGTATTTT.

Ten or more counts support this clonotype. Here the CDR3 DNA reads TGCAGCGCTGATGACACTGAAGCTTTCTTT. Translating it yields CSADDTEAFF. This chain uses TRBV29-1 with TRBJ1-1; D remains unclear. Germline V gene data show CDR1 as SQVTM and CDR2 as ANQGSEA. CDR3 length equals 10 residues. Deletions cut 7 bases from V and 3 bases from J, with 6 bases between.

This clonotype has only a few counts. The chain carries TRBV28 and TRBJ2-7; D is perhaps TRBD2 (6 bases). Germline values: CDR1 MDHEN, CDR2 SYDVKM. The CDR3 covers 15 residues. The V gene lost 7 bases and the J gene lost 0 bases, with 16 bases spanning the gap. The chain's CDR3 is CASTPRDFNSYEQYF. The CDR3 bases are TGTGCCAGCACCCCGAGGGACTTCAACTCCTACGAGCAGTACTTC.

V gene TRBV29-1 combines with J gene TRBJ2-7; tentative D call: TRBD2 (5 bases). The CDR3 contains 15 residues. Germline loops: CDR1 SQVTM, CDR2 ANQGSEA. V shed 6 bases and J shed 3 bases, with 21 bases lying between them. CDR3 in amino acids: CSVESNPDGVYEQYF. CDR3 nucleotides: TGCAGCGTCGAATCAAACCCCGACGGGGTCTACGAGCAGTACTTC.

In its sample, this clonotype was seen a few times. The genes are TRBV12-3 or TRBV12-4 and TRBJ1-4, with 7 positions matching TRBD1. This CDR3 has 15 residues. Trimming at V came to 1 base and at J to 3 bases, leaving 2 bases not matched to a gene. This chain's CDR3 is CASSLEGAANEKLFF. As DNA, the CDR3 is TGTGCCAGCAGTTTAGAGGGGGCTGCTAATGAAAAACTGTTTTTT.

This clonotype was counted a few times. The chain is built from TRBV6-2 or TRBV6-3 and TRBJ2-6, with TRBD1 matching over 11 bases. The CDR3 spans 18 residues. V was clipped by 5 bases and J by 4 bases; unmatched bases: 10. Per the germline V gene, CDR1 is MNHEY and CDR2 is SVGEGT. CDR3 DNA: TGTGCCAGCAGTAGTACCGGGACAGGGGGGTCCGGGGCCAACGTCCTGACTTTC. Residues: CASSSTGTGGSGANVLTF.

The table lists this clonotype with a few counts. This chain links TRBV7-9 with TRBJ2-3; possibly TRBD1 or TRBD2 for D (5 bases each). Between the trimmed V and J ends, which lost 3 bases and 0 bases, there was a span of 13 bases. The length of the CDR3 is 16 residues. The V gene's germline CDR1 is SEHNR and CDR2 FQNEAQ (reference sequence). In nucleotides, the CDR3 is TGTGCCAGCAGCTTTTTCCGGGGACCCAGCACAGATACGCAGTATTTT. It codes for CASSFFRGPSTDTQYF.

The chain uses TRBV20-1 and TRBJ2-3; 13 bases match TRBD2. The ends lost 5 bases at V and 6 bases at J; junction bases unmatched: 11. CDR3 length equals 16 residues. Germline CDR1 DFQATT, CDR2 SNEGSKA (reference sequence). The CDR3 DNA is TGCAGTGCTTCCTCCTTACTAGCGGGAGGGGCGGATACGCAGTATTTT. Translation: CSASSLLAGGADTQYF.